This TCR beta chain is from a study of cytomegalovirus exposure and HLA in healthy donors. Overall study findings and caveats: There were some public TCRs occurring in many donors, but most TCR sequences were rare. Later on, an analysis tied approximately 17,000 TCR beta sequences to HLA alleles at 0.05 false discovery rate. An analysis was carried out later, and it reportedly showed fewer N-insertions in an Asian-associated ancestry cluster than the approximately 670-donor mean.

The trim removed 3 bases at V and 2 bases at J, leaving 9 bases unmatched. The CDR3 totals 15 residues. Per germline, CDR1 GTSNPN and CDR2 SVGIG (reference sequence). The PCR ran on 60 Vbeta and 13 Jbeta primers. In the original analysis: Per a later analysis, the number of unique TCR beta chains was around 80 million, of which roughly 9.9 million were shared. TCRdb's table, derived via immunoSEQ multiplex PCR, lists solely in-frame clones and lacks some. The V and J calls and the clone size are those of that table, but D and trimming were determined from the DNA. The repertoire consists of approximately 170,000 clones, with around 78% occurring once and the leading ten covering approximately 2.1%. In the case of this clone: Antigen specificity is unknown.

Sequencing was carried out using PBMCs. This receptor was taken from a woman between 25 and 40 years old in good health and CMV-seropositive. V is TRBV30 and J is TRBJ2-7; 8 bases are shared with TRBD1. CDR3 amino acids: CAWSARDRRTYEQYF. In DNA, the CDR3 is TGTGCCTGGAGCGCCCGGGACAGGCGTACCTACGAGCAGTACTTC.